This entry describes one TCR beta chain. What it recognizes is unknown. This CDR3 is 16 amino acids long. Germline CDR1 and CDR2: SEHNR and FQNEAQ (reference sequence). Trimming cost V 1 base and J 4 bases; bases outside gene matches: 6. The data originate from a study of beta chain features in type 1 diabetes. Whole-study results and caveats: Naive, central memory and Treg TCRB repertoires seemed to resemble each other more closely in patients than they did in healthy donors. A cDNA-based sequencing approach could over-represent cells with high TCR expression. Moderate but significant shortening of TCRB CDR3s was recorded in all four CD4+ subsets from Type 1 diabetes patients. Although PCR might favor shorter templates, it would do so equally in patients and controls.

Sampling consisted of one heparinised blood draw per donor, averaging approximately 100 mL. Sequenced material consisted of expressed TCRB transcripts (all of the isolated RNA was reverse transcribed). Clones were sequenced by immunoSEQ multiplex PCR, and TCRdb holds only the in-frame ones, with some missing. This sample has roughly 160,000 clones; approximately 9% occur once, and the top ten carry around 0.5%. The TCR sequence derives from a woman in her late teens or twenties with type 1 diabetes. Sequencing was performed on central memory CD4+ T cells from blood. V is TRBV7-9 and J is TRBJ2-5; 10 positions match TRBD2. The chain's CDR3 is CASSLGASGSGETQYF. CDR3 in DNA: TGTGCCAGCAGCTTAGGAGCTAGCGGGAGTGGAGAGACCCAGTACTTC.